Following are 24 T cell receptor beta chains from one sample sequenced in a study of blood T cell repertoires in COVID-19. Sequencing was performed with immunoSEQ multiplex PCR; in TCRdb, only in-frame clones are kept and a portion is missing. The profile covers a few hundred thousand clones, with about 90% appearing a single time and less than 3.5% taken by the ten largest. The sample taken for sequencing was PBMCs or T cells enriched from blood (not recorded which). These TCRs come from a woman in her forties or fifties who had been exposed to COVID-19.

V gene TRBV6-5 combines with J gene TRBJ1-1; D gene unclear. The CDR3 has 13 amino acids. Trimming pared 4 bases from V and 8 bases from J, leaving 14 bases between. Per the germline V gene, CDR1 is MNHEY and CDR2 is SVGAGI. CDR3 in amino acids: CASSFRPGFEAFF. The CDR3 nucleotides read TGTGCCAGCAGTTTTAGACCGGGTTTCGAAGCTTTCTTT.

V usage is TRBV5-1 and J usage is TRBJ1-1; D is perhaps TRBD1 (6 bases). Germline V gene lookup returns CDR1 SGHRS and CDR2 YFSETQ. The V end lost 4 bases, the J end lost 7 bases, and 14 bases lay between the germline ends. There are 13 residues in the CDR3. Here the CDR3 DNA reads TGCGCCAGCAGCGGCCTTGGACAGCTTGAAGCTTTCTTT. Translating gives CASSGLGQLEAFF.

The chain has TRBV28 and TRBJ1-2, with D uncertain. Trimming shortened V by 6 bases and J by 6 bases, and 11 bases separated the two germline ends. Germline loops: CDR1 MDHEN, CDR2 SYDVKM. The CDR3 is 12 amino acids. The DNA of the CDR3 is TGTGCCAGCAGGAAAAATCCAGATGGCTACACCTTC. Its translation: CASRKNPDGYTF.

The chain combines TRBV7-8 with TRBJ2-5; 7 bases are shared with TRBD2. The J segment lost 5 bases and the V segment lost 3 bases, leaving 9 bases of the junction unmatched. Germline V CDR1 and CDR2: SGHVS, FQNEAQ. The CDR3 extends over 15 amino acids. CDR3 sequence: CASSFNGGGWETQYF. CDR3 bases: TGTGCCAGCAGCTTTAACGGCGGGGGTTGGGAGACCCAGTACTTC.

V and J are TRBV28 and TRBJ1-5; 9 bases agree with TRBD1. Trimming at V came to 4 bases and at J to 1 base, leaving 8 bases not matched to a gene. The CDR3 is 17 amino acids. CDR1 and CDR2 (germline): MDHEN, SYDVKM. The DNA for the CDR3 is TGTGCCAGCAGTTCCACAGGGGGCTTAGGAAGCAATCAGCCCCAGCATTTT. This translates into CASSSTGGLGSNQPQHF.

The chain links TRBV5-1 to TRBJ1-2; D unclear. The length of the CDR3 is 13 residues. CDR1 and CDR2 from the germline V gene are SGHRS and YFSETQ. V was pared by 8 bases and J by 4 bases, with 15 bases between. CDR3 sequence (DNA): TGCGCCAGTTCACCCGGTGAGGTCTATGGCTACACCTTC. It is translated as CASSPGEVYGYTF.

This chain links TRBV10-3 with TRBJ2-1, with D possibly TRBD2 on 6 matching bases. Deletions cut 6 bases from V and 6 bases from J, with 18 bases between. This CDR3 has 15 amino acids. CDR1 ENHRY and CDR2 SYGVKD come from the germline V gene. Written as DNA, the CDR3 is TGTGCCATCAGAGCTACTAGCATAGGGTCCAATGAGCAGTTCTTC. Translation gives CAIRATSIGSNEQFF.

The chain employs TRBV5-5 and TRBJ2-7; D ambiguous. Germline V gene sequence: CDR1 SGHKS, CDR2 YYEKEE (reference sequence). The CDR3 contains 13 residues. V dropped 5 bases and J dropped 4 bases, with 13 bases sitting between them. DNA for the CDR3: TGTGCCAGCAGTCTGGCCCGTCCTTACGAGCAGTACTTC. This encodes CASSLARPYEQYF.

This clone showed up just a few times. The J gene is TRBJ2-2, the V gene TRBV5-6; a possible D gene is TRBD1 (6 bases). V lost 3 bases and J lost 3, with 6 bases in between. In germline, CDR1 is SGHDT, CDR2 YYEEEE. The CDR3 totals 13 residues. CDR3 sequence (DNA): TGTGCCAGCAGCTGGGGGCACACCGGGGAGCTGTTTTTT. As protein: CASSWGHTGELFF.

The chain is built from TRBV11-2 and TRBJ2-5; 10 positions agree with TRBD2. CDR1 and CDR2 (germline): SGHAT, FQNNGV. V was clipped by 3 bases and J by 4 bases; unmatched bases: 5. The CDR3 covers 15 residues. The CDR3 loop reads CASSLSGGVAETQYF. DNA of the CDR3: TGTGCCAGCAGCTTGAGCGGGGGGGTCGCAGAGACCCAGTACTTC.

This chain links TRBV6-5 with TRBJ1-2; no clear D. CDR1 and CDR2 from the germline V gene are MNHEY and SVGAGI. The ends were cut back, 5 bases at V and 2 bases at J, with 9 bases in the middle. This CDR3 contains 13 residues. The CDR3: CASSRTSNYGYTF. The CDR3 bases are TGTGCCAGCAGTAGAACTTCCAACTATGGCTACACCTTC.

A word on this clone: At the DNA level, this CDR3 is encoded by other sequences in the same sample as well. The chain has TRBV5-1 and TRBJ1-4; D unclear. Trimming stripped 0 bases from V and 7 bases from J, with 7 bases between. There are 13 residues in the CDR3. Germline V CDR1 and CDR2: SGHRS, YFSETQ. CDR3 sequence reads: CASSLGRGEKLFF. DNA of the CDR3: TGCGCCAGCAGCTTGGGACGGGGTGAAAAACTGTTTTTT.

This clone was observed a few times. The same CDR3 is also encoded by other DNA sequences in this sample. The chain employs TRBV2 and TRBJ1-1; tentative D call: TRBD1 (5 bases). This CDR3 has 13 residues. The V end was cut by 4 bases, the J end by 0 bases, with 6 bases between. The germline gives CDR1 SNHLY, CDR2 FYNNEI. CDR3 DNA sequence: TGTGCCAGCAGTGGACAGATGAACACTGAAGCTTTCTTT. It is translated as CASSGQMNTEAFF. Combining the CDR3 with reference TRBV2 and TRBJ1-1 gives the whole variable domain EPEVTQTPSHQVTQMGQEVILRCVPISNHLYFYWYRQILGQKVEFLVSFYNNEISEKSEIFDDQFSVERPDGSNFTLKIRSTKLEDSAMYFCASSGQMNTEAFFGQGTRLTVV.

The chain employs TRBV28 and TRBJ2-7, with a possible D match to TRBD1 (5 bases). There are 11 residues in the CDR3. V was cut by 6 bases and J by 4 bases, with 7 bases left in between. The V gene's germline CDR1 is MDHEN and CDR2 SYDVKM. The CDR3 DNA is TGTGCCAGCAGATACAGGTACGAGCAGTACTTC. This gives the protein CASRYRYEQYF.

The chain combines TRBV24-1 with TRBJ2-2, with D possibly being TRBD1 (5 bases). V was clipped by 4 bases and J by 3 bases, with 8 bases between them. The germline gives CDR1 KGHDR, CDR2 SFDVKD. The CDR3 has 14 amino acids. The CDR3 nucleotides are TGTGCCACCAGTGAAGGGGTGTACACCGGGGAGCTGTTTTTT. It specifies CATSEGVYTGELFF.

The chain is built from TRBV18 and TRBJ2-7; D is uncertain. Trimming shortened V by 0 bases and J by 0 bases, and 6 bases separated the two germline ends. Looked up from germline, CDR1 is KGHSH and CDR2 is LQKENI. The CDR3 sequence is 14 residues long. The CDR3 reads CASSPPGLSYEQYF. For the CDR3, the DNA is TGTGCCAGCTCACCACCCGGTCTCTCCTACGAGCAGTACTTC.

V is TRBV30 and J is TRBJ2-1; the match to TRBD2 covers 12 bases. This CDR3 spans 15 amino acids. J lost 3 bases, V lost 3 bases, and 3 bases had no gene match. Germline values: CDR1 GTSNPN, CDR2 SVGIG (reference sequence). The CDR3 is CAWRRLAGDYNEQFF. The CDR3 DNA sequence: TGTGCCTGGAGGAGACTAGCGGGGGACTACAATGAGCAGTTCTTC.

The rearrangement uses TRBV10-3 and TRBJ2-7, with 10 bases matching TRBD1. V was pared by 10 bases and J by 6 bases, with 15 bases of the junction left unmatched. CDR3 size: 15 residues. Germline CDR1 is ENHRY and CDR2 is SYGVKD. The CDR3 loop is CATVRDRGEVGEQYF. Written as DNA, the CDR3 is TGTGCCACTGTCCGGGACAGGGGAGAGGTGGGCGAGCAGTACTTC.

The DNA for the CDR3 is TGCGCCAGCAGCTTGGATAGGGGGCGCAACTATGGCTACACCTTC. As protein: CASSLDRGRNYGYTF. The gene calls are TRBV5-1 and TRBJ1-2, with TRBD1 matching over 7 bases. The CDR3 length is 15 residues. Trimming took 0 bases from V and 2 from J; bases not matched to a gene: 4. In germline, CDR1 is SGHRS, CDR2 YFSETQ.

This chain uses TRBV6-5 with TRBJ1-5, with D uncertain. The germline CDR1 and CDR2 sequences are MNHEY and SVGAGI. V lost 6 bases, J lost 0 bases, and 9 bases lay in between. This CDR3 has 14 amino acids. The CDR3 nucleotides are TGTGCCAGCAGCCAGACTTTTAGCAATCAGCCCCAGCATTTT. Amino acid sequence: CASSQTFSNQPQHF.

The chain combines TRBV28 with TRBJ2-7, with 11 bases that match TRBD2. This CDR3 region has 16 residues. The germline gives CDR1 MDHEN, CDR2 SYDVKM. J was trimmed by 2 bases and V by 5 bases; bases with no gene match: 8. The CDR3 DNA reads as TGTGCCAGCAGTGCCCCCGGGACTAGCGGTACCTACGAGCAGTACTTC. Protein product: CASSAPGTSGTYEQYF.

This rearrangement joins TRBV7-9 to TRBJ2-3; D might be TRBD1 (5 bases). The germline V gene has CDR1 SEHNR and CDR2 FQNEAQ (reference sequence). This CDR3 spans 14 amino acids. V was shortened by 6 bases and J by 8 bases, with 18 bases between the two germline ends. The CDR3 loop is CASSPVADTITQYF. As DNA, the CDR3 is TGTGCCAGCAGTCCCGTGGCGGACACGATTACGCAGTATTTT.

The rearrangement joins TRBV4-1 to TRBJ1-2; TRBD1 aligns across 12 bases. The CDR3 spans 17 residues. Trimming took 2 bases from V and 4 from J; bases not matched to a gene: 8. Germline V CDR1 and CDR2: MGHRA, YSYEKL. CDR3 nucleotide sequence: TGCGCCAGCAGCCAACTCCCCGGGACAGGGGGCGTCTATGGCTACACCTTC. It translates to CASSQLPGTGGVYGYTF.

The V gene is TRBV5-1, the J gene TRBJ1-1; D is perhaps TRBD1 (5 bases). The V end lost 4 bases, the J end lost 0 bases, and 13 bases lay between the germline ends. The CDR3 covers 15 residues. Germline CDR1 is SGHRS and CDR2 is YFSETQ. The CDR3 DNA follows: TGCGCCAGCAGCGGGAGGGGCACGGTGAACACTGAAGCTTTCTTT. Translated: CASSGRGTVNTEAFF.